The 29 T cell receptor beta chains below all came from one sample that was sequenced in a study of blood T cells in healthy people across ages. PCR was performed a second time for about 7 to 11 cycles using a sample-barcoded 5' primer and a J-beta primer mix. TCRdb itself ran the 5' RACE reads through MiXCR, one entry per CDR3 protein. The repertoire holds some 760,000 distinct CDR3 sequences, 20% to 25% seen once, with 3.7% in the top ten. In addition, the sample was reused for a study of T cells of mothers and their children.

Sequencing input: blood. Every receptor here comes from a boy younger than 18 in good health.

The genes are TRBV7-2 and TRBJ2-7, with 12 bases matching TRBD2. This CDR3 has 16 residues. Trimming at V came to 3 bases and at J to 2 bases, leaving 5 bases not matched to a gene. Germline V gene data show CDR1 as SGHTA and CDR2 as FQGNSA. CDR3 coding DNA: TGTGCCAGCAGCTTTACTAGCGGGGGGCCCGCCTACGAGCAGTACTTC. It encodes CASSFTSGGPAYEQYF.

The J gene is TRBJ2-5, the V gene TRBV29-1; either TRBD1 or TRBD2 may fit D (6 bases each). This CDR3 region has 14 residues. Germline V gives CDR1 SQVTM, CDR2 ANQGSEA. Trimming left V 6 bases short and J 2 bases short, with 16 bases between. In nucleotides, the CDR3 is TGCAGCGTGGGACTCAGGGGCCCACAAGAGACCCAGTACTTC. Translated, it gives CSVGLRGPQETQYF.

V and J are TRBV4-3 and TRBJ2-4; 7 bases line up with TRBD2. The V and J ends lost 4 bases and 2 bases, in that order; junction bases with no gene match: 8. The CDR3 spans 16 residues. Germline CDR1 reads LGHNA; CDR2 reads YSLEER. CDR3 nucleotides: TGCGCCAGCAGCCGATCCAACGGGGGGTCCAAAAACATTCAGTACTTC. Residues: CASSRSNGGSKNIQYF.

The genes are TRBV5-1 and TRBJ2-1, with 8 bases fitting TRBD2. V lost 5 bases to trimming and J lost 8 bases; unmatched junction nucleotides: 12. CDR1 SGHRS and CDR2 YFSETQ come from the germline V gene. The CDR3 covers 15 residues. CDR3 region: CASRKSGGAIYEQFF. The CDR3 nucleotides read TGCGCCAGCAGAAAATCCGGGGGGGCCATCTATGAGCAGTTCTTC.

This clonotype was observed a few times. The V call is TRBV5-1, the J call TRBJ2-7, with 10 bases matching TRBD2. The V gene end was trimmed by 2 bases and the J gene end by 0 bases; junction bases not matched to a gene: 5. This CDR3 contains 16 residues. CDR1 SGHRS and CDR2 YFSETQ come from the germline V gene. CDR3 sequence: CASSLSSSGGSYEQYF. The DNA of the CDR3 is TGCGCCAGCAGCTTAAGCTCTAGCGGGGGCTCCTACGAGCAGTACTTC.

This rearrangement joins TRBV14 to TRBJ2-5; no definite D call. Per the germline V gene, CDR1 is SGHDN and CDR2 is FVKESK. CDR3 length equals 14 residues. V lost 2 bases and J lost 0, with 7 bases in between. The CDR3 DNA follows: TGTGCCAGCAGCCAACTGAAGTACCAAGAGACCCAGTACTTC. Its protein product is CASSQLKYQETQYF.

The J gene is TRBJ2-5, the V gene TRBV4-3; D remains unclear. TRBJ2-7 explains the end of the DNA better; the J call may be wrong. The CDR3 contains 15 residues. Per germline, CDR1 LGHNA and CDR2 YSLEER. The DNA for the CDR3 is TGCGCCAGCAGCCAAGATCGAGAGAGTAGGTACGAGCAGTACTTC. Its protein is CASSQDRESRYEQYF.

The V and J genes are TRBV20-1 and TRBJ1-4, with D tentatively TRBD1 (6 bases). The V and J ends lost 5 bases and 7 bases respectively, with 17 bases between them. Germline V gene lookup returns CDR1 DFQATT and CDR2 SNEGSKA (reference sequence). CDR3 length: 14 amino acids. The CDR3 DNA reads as TGCAGTGCTCCCAAAGGGGGAAGGAGTGAAAAACTGTTTTTT. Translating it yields CSAPKGGRSEKLFF.

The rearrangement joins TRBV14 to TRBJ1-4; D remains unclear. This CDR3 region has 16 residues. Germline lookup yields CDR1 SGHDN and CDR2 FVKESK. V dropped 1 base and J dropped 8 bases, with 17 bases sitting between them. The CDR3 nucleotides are TGTGCCAGCAGCCAAGGCAGGACCATCGTCGCGGAAAAACTGTTTTTT. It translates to CASSQGRTIVAEKLFF.

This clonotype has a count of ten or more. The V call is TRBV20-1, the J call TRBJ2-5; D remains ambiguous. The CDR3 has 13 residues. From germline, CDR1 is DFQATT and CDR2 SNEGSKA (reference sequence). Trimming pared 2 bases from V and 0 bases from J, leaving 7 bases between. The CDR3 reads CSARWQNQETQYF. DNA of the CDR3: TGCAGTGCTAGATGGCAGAACCAAGAGACCCAGTACTTC.

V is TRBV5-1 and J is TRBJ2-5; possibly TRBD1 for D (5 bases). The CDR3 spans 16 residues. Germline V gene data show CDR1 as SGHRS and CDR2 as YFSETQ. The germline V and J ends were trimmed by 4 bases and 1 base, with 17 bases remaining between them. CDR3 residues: CASSILDIRFQETQYF. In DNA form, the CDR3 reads TGCGCCAGCAGCATCCTGGACATAAGGTTCCAAGAGACCCAGTACTTC. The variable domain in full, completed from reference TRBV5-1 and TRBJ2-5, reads KAGVTQTPRYLIKTRGQQVTLSCSPISGHRSVSWYQQTPGQGLQFLFEYFSETQRNKGNFPGRFSGRQFSNSRSEMNVSTLELGDSALYLCASSILDIRFQETQYFGPGTRLLVL.

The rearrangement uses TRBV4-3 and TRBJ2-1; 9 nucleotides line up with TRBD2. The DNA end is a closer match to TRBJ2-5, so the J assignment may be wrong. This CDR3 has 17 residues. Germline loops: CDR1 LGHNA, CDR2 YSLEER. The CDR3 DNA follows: TGCGCCAGCAGCCAAGTAGCGGGAGCGGCCTCCGGAGAGACCCAGTACTTC. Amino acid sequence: CASSQVAGAASGETQYF.

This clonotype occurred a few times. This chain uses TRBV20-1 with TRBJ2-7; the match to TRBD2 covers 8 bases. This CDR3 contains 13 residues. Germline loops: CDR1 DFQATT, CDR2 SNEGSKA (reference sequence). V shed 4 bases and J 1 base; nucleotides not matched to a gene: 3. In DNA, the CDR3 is TGCAGTGCTACGCCGGGAGGGTCCTACGAGCAGTACTTC. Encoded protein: CSATPGGSYEQYF.

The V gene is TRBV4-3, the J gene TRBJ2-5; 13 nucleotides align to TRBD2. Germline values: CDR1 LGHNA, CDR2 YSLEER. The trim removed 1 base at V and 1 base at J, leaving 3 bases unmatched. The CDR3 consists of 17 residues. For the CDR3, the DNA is TGCGCCAGCAGCCAAGGACTAGCGGGGGGACTCCAAGAGACCCAGTACTTC. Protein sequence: CASSQGLAGGLQETQYF.

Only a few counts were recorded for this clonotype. Here the CDR3 DNA reads TGTGCCAGCAGCAGGGGACTAGCGGGAGGACTGCACTACGAGCAGTACTTC. It specifies CASSRGLAGGLHYEQYF. V gene TRBV7-2 combines with J gene TRBJ2-7, with 15 bases lining up with TRBD2. The CDR3 runs to 17 residues. V was pared by 5 bases and J by 3 bases, with 8 bases of the junction left unmatched. Looked up from germline, CDR1 is SGHTA and CDR2 is FQGNSA.

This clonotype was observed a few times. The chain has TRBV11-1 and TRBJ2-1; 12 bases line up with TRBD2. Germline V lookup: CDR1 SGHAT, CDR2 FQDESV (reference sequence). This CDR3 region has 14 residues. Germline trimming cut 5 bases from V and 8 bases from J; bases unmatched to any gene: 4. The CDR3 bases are TGTGCCAGCAGCGCCTGGACTAGCGGGGATGAGCAGTTCTTC. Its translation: CASSAWTSGDEQFF. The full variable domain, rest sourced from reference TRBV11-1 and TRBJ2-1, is EAEVAQSPRYKITEKSQAVAFWCDPISGHATLYWYRQILGQGPELLVQFQDESVVDDSQLPKDRFSAERLKGVDSTLKIQPAELGDSAMYLCASSAWTSGDEQFFGPGTRLTVL.

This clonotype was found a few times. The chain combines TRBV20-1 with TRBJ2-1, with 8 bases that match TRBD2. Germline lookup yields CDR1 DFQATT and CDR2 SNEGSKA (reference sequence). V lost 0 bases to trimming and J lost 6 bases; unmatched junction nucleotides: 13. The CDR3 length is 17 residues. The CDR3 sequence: CSARDLGGAGISNEQFF. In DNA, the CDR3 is TGCAGTGCTAGAGATCTCGGGGGGGCTGGAATCAGCAATGAGCAGTTCTTC.

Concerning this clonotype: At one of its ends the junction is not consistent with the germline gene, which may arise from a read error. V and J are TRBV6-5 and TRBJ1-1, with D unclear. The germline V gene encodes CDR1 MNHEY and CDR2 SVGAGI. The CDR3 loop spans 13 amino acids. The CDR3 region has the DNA TGTGCCAGCAGTGCCGGGCCCGGCACTGAAGCCTTCTTT. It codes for CASSAGPGTEAFF.

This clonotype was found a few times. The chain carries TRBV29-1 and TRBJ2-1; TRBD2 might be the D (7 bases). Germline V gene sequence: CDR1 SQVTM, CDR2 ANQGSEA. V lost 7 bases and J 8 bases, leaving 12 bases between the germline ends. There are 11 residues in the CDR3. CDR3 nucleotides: TGCAGCGGAGGGGGGGACTATGAGCAGTTCTTC. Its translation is CSGGGDYEQFF.

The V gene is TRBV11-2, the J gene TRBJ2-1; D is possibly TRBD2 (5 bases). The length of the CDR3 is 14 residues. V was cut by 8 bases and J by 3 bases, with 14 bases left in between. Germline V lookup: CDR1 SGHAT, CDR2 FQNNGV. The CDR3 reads CASGGQLVYNEQFF. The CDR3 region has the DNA TGTGCCAGCGGCGGGCAGCTAGTCTACAATGAGCAGTTCTTC.

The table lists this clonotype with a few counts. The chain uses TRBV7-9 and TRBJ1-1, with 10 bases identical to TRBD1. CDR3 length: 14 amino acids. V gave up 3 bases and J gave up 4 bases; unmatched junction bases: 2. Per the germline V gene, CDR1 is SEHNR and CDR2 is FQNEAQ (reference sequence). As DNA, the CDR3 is TGTGCCAGCAGCTTGACAGGGGGCGCCACTGAAGCTTTCTTT. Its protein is CASSLTGGATEAFF.

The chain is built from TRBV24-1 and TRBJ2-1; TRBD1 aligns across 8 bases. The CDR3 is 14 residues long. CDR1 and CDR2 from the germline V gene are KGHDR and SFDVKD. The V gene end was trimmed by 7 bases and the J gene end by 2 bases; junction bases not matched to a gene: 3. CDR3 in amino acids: CATSRQGTYNEQFF. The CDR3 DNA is TGTGCCACCAGCCGACAGGGGACCTACAATGAGCAGTTCTTC.

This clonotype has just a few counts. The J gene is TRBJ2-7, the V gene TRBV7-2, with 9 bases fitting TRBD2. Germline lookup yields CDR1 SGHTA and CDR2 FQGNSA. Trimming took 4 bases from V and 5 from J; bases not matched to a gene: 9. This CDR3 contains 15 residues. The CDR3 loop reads CASSSRRGGIHEQYF. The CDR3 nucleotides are TGTGCCAGCAGCTCCCGGCGGGGGGGCATCCACGAGCAGTACTTC.

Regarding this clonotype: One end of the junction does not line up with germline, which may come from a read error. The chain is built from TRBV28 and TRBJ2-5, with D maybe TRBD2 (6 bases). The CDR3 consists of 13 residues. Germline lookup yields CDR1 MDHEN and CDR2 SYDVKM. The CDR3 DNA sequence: TGTGCCAGCAGTTTTGGAGGGGAAGAGACCCTGTACTTC. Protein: CASSFGGEETLYF. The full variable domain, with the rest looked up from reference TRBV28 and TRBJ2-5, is DVKVTQSSRYLVKRTGEKVFLECVQDMDHENMFWYRQDPGLGLRLIYFSYDVKMKEKGDIPEGYSVSREKKERFSLILESASTNQTSMYLCASSFGGEETLYFGPGTRLLVL.

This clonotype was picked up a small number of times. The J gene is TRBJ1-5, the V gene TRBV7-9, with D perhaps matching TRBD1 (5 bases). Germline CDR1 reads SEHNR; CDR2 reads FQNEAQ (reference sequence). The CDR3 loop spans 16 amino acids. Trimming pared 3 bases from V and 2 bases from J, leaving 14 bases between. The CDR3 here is CASSFGRGIGNQPQHF. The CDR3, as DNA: TGTGCCAGCAGCTTTGGACGGGGGATAGGCAATCAGCCCCAGCATTTT.

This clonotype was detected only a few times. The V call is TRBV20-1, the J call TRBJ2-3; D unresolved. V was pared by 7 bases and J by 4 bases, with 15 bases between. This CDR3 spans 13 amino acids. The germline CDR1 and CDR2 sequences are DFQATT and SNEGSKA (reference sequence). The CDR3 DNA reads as TGCAGTGTTCAAGATAGCTTGTCAGATACGCAGTATTTT. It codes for CSVQDSLSDTQYF.

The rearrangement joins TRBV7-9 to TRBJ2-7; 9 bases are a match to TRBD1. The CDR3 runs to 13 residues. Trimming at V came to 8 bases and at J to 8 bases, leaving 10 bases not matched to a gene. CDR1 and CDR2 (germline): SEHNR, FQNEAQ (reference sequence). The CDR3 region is CASRDREAVKQYF. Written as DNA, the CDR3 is TGTGCCAGCCGGGACAGGGAAGCAGTAAAGCAGTACTTC.

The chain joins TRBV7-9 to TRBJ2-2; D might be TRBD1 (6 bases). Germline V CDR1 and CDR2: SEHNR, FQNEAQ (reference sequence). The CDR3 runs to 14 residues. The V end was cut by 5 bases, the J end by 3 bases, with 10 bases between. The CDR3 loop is CASSAAGDTGELFF. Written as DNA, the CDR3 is TGTGCCAGCAGCGCAGCAGGGGACACCGGGGAGCTGTTTTTT.

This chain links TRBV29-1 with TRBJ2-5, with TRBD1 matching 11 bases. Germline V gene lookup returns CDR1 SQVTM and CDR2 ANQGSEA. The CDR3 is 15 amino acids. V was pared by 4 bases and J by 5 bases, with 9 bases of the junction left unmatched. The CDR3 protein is CSVGGTGGFRETQYF. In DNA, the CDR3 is TGCAGCGTTGGGGGGACAGGGGGATTTCGGGAGACCCAGTACTTC. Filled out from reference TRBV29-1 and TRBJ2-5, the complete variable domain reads SAVISQKPSRDICQRGTSLTIQCQVDSQVTMMFWYRQQPGQSLTLIATANQGSEATYESGFVIDKFPISRPNLTFSTLTVSNMSPEDSSIYLCSVGGTGGFRETQYFGPGTRLLVL.